These T cell receptor beta chains were read from a single sample in a study of beta chain features in type 1 diabetes. Sequencing was performed with immunoSEQ multiplex PCR; in TCRdb, only in-frame clones are kept and a portion is missing. The data show roughly 350,000 clones, 8% to 13% seen once. Sequences were obtained from naive CD4+ T cells from blood. These receptors all come from a woman in her thirties in good health. Both conserved end residues are trimmed from each CDR3. Clone size is not always given. Where it is, it says once, few, many or a class for expanded clones.

size | V | CDR3
NA | TRBV5-1 | ASSSTGIENSGELF
NA | TRBV4-3 | ASSQDLLAEVTDTQY
NA | TRBV7-2 | ASSFPREGTGYNEQF
NA | TRBV6-5 | ASSYWTGGRSYEQY
few | TRBV4-1 | ASSRSSGQGDEQF
NA | TRBV27 | ASSYRNPNTGELF
NA | TRBV11-1 | ASSRRQGFTEAF
few | TRBV7-2 | ASSLSGGEQF
few | TRBV30 | AWSALFEQY
few | TRBV7-2 | ASSLVPEQF
NA | TRBV18 | ASSTTGGRGYT
few | TRBV6-5 | ASSPDRNEKLF
NA | TRBV29-1 | SVGTYNTEAF
few | TRBV18 | ASSPPGGAYGYT
NA | TRBV15 | ATSREGSGRTDTQY
few | TRBV7-2 | ASSQGPGSYEQY